One sample yielded the 11 T cell receptor beta chains listed below, sequenced in a study of cytomegalovirus exposure and HLA in healthy donors. This PCR relied on a set of 60 Vbeta primers and 13 Jbeta primers. The data were produced by immunoSEQ multiplex PCR, yet TCRdb's version contains in-frame clones alone and is incomplete. The data hold some 100,000 clones, with around 77% observed a single time. The sequenced material came from PBMCs. These receptors all come from a man aged 50 or older in good health and CMV-seropositive.

V and J are TRBV7-9 and TRBJ2-7, with TRBD1 identical over 7 bases. Unmatched junction bases numbered 5, after V lost 2 bases and J lost 4 bases. Per the germline V gene, CDR1 is SEHNR and CDR2 is FQNEAQ (reference sequence). The CDR3 runs to 14 residues. CDR3 coding DNA: TGTGCCAGCAGCTTAACCCAGGGGGTGTACGAGCAGTACTTC. It yields the protein CASSLTQGVYEQYF.

V gene TRBV18 combines with J gene TRBJ1-1; D not resolved. Germline values: CDR1 KGHSH, CDR2 LQKENI. The CDR3 totals 12 residues. Trimming removed 6 bases at V and 3 bases at J, with 8 bases between. The CDR3 is CASSVVDTEAFF. The CDR3 nucleotides are TGTGCCAGCTCGGTAGTAGACACTGAAGCTTTCTTT.

The chain couples TRBV27 to TRBJ2-4, with 8 bases that match TRBD1. The V segment lost 6 bases and the J segment 1 base; nucleotides outside the gene matches: 17. The CDR3 runs 19 residues. Germline V gene sequence: CDR1 MNHEY, CDR2 SMNVEV (reference sequence). CDR3: CASSTTRTGRGRAKNIQYF. CDR3 nucleotides: TGTGCCAGCAGCACCACCCGGACAGGGAGAGGGAGGGCCAAAAACATTCAGTACTTC.

The rearrangement joins TRBV28 to TRBJ2-7; D is perhaps TRBD1 (6 bases). V was clipped by 6 bases and J by 3 bases, with 21 bases between them. The CDR3 covers 16 residues. The germline CDR1 and CDR2 sequences are MDHEN and SYDVKM. The CDR3 bases are TGTGCCAGCAGCTCCTCCGGGACACCATTGATCTACGAGCAGTACTTC. This gives the protein CASSSSGTPLIYEQYF.

V usage is TRBV2 and J usage is TRBJ1-6; a weak D match, TRBD1 (6 bases). The germline V gene has CDR1 SNHLY and CDR2 FYNNEI. The CDR3 loop spans 17 amino acids. Trimming took off 6 bases at V and 2 bases at J, with 17 bases between the two ends. Written as DNA, the CDR3 is TGTGCCAGCAGCAACCCGCAGGGGAGTACCTATAATTCACCCCTCCACTTT. Encoded protein: CASSNPQGSTYNSPLHF.

The J gene is TRBJ2-5, the V gene TRBV11-1; 15 bases are a match to TRBD2. V lost 5 bases and J lost 4; bases outside the gene matches: 14. The germline CDR1 and CDR2 sequences are SGHAT and FQDESV (reference sequence). The CDR3 has 19 residues. CDR3 amino acids: CASSKGRGLAGGMGETQYF. The CDR3 DNA follows: TGTGCCAGCAGCAAAGGGCGGGGACTAGCGGGGGGCATGGGAGAGACCCAGTACTTC.

This clone was observed a single time. The J gene is TRBJ1-2, the V gene TRBV6-5, with D possibly being TRBD1 (5 bases). The CDR3 consists of 12 residues. From germline, CDR1 is MNHEY and CDR2 SVGAGI. Trimming took off 6 bases at V and 7 bases at J, with 12 bases between the two ends. CDR3 sequence reads: CASSPGRGGYTF. As DNA, the CDR3 is TGTGCCAGCAGCCCCGGGAGGGGTGGCTACACCTTC.

The J gene is TRBJ1-2, the V gene TRBV7-9; TRBD1 matches at 7 bases. Germline loops: CDR1 SEHNR, CDR2 FQNEAQ (reference sequence). V lost 1 base, J lost 6 bases, and 5 bases stayed unmatched. The CDR3 runs to 14 residues. CDR3: CASSLENRGHGYTF. For the CDR3, the DNA is TGTGCCAGCAGCTTAGAAAACAGGGGACATGGCTACACCTTC.

This chain uses TRBV10-3 with TRBJ2-2, with D possibly being TRBD2 (6 bases). Trimming left V 0 bases short and J 0 bases short, with 14 bases between. This CDR3 has 18 residues. From germline, CDR1 is ENHRY and CDR2 SYGVKD. The CDR3 region is CAISESVPGGTNTGELFF. Here the CDR3 DNA reads TGTGCCATCAGTGAGTCGGTGCCCGGGGGAACGAACACCGGGGAGCTGTTTTTT.

This clone was seen more than once but under ten times. The chain couples TRBV5-4 to TRBJ1-1; D possibly corresponds to TRBD1 (6 bases). V lost 1 base and J lost 4, with 14 bases in between. Per germline, CDR1 SGHNT and CDR2 YYREEE (reference sequence). This CDR3 is built from 15 residues. In nucleotides, the CDR3 is TGTGCCAGCAGCTTGCAGGGGAGACGAGGCACTGAAGCTTTCTTT. Translated: CASSLQGRRGTEAFF.

This clone was seen a single time. This chain connects TRBV30 to TRBJ2-5; possibly TRBD2 for D (6 bases). The J call may be incorrect, as the DNA end agrees better with TRBJ2-7. Per the germline V gene, CDR1 is GTSNPN and CDR2 is SVGIG (reference sequence). The CDR3 is made up of 13 amino acids. The chain's CDR3 is CAWTRDPPYEQYF. The CDR3 bases are TGTGCCTGGACGCGGGACCCCCCCTACGAGCAGTACTTC.